The 25 T cell receptor beta chains presented below share a single source sample, sequenced in a study of T cells after yellow fever vaccination. MiXCR was run by TCRdb on the 5' RACE reads, yielding one entry per CDR3 protein. The sample consists of about 300,000 distinct CDR3 sequences, about 6.9% of them appearing once. The input for sequencing was PBMCs, taken approximately 40 days after the first yellow fever vaccination. The receptors derive from a young man who received the YFV17D yellow fever vaccine.

This clonotype appeared a few times. This rearrangement joins TRBV6-2 or TRBV6-3 to TRBJ1-1; D might be TRBD1 (6 bases). The CDR3 is 18 residues long. V dropped 4 bases and J dropped 1 base, with 22 bases sitting between them. Looked up from germline, CDR1 is MNHEY and CDR2 is SVGEGT. The CDR3 DNA sequence: TGTGCCAGCAGTTCCTGGGATCTCATTACAGGGCGGAACACTGAAGCTTTCTTT. This gives the protein CASSSWDLITGRNTEAFF.

This clonotype turned up a few times. CDR3 amino acids: CASSQPAGQATGRTQYF. The DNA of the CDR3 is TGCGCCAGCAGCCAACCCGCCGGACAGGCCACTGGTCGGACCCAGTACTTC. V is TRBV4-1 and J is TRBJ2-5, with TRBD1 matching over 7 bases. CDR1 and CDR2 (germline): MGHRA, YSYEKL. V was pared by 2 bases and J by 7 bases, with 16 bases of the junction left unmatched. This CDR3 comprises 17 residues.

This clonotype was counted ten times or more. The rearrangement links TRBV24-1 to TRBJ2-2; D gene uncertain. Deletions cut 3 bases from V and 0 bases from J, with 4 bases between. From germline, CDR1 is KGHDR and CDR2 SFDVKD. CDR3 length equals 14 residues. The DNA for the CDR3 is TGTGCCACCAGTGATGCAGCGAACACCGGGGAGCTGTTTTTT. Protein product: CATSDAANTGELFF.

The chain uses TRBV4-3 and TRBJ2-1; D may be TRBD1 (5 bases). The CDR3 extends over 15 amino acids. Trimming took off 2 bases at V and 8 bases at J, with 16 bases between the two ends. Germline CDR1 and CDR2: LGHNA and YSLEER. CDR3 amino acids: CASSQPRSGFDEQFF. As DNA, the CDR3 is TGCGCCAGCAGCCAACCGCGTTCAGGGTTCGATGAGCAGTTCTTC.

The chain recombines TRBV6-1 with TRBJ2-7, with D tentatively TRBD2 (6 bases). The CDR3 loop spans 14 amino acids. In germline, CDR1 is MNHNS, CDR2 SASEGT. V was pared by 4 bases and J by 0 bases, with 10 bases between. The CDR3 sequence is CASSGPGDSYEQYF. The CDR3 DNA is TGTGCCAGCAGTGGGCCGGGGGACTCCTACGAGCAGTACTTC.

J is TRBJ1-4 and V is TRBV18; 8 bases map to TRBD1. Germline V lookup: CDR1 KGHSH, CDR2 LQKENI. This CDR3 has 16 amino acids. The V and J ends lost 0 bases and 7 bases, in that order; junction bases with no gene match: 7. DNA for the CDR3: TGTGCCAGCTCACCACCCGGGCTGGACAGGGTTGAAAAACTGTTTTTT. Its translation: CASSPPGLDRVEKLFF. The variable domain in full, completed from reference TRBV18 and TRBJ1-4, reads NAGVMQNPRHLVRRRGQEARLRCSPMKGHSHVYWYRQLPEEGLKFMVYLQKENIIDESGMPKERFSAEFPKEGPSILRIQQVVRGDSAAYFCASSPPGLDRVEKLFFGSGTQLSVL.

The CDR3 spells CASSSPILDGANVLTF. In DNA form, the CDR3 reads TGTGCCAGCAGCTCCCCTATCCTCGATGGGGCCAACGTCCTGACTTTC. The genes are TRBV7-9 and TRBJ2-6, with D hard to call. Germline loops: CDR1 SEHNR, CDR2 FQNEAQ (reference sequence). Trimming removed 4 bases at V and 3 bases at J, with 13 bases between. This CDR3 spans 16 amino acids.

This sequence joins TRBV28 and TRBJ2-7; 7 bases match TRBD1. Germline lookup yields CDR1 MDHEN and CDR2 SYDVKM. This CDR3 is 14 amino acids long. With V trimmed by 4 bases and J by 3 bases, 6 bases remained unmatched. The CDR3 nucleotides read TGTGCCAGCAGTTCGATGGGGACAGACTACGAGCAGTACGTC. It is translated as CASSSMGTDYEQYV.

This chain joins TRBV24-1 and TRBJ2-1; the match to TRBD2 covers 7 bases. Germline V gives CDR1 KGHDR, CDR2 SFDVKD. The CDR3 covers 14 residues. V was clipped by 5 bases and J by 2 bases; unmatched bases: 2. For the CDR3, the DNA is TGTGCCACCAGTGGAGCGGGGACCTACAATGAGCAGTTCTTC. This encodes CATSGAGTYNEQFF.

Many counts were recorded for this clonotype. The chain recombines TRBV5-1 with TRBJ1-1, with D perhaps matching TRBD1 (5 bases). Trimming pared 4 bases from V and 5 bases from J, leaving 15 bases between. The CDR3 is made up of 14 amino acids. In germline, CDR1 is SGHRS, CDR2 YFSETQ. The CDR3 loop reads CASSPGQGDTEAFF. In DNA form, the CDR3 reads TGCGCCAGCAGCCCAGGACAAGGGGATACTGAAGCTTTCTTT.

V is TRBV6-2 or TRBV6-3 and J is TRBJ2-2; 7 nucleotides match TRBD1. Looked up from germline, CDR1 is MNHEY and CDR2 is SVGEGT. The J segment lost 4 bases and the V segment lost 4 bases, leaving 6 bases of the junction unmatched. The CDR3 spans 15 residues. In nucleotides, the CDR3 is TGTGCCAGCAGTTTTCCGGGACAGAGCACCGGGGAGCTGTTTTTT. As protein: CASSFPGQSTGELFF.

This chain connects TRBV7-9 to TRBJ1-5; a possible D gene is TRBD1 (5 bases). V lost 10 bases and J lost 0, with 16 bases in between. From germline, CDR1 is SEHNR and CDR2 FQNEAQ (reference sequence). This CDR3 is 15 amino acids long. In nucleotides, the CDR3 is TGTGCCAAGACAGTCCGTTTTGATAGCAATCAGCCCCAGCATTTT. Protein sequence: CAKTVRFDSNQPQHF.

This clonotype was detected only a few times. The chain is built from TRBV11-2 and TRBJ2-4; 8 positions match TRBD1. Unmatched junction bases numbered 20, after V lost 5 bases and J lost 5 bases. Germline loops: CDR1 SGHAT, CDR2 FQNNGV. The CDR3 contains 19 residues. The CDR3 sequence is CASSPSPIQGVLYENIQYF. CDR3 sequence (DNA): TGTGCCAGCAGCCCTTCCCCCATACAGGGGGTACTGTACGAAAACATTCAGTACTTC.

CDR3 sequence: CASSLDGGFTDTQYF. The CDR3 DNA reads TGTGCCAGCAGCTTGGACGGGGGTTTCACAGATACGCAGTATTTT. The chain carries TRBV5-4 and TRBJ2-3, with TRBD2 as a possible D gene (6 bases). V was pared by 0 bases and J by 2 bases, with 10 bases between. This CDR3 has 15 residues. Germline V CDR1 and CDR2: SGHNT, YYREEE (reference sequence).

This clonotype was observed a handful of times. This chain uses TRBV4-1 with TRBJ1-5; 11 bases align to TRBD1. V gave up 11 bases and J gave up 6 bases; unmatched junction bases: 18. The germline V gene encodes CDR1 MGHRA and CDR2 YSYEKL. There are 17 residues in the CDR3. CDR3 protein: CARLGGPGQGVFQPQHF. The CDR3 bases are TGCGCCCGCCTAGGGGGCCCGGGACAGGGGGTATTTCAGCCCCAGCATTTT.

Many counts were recorded for this clonotype. The chain carries TRBV20-1 and TRBJ1-1; D remains ambiguous. Trimming pared 1 base from V and 0 bases from J, leaving 3 bases between. This CDR3 comprises 12 residues. Germline CDR1 DFQATT, CDR2 SNEGSKA (reference sequence). CDR3 coding DNA: TGCAGTGCTAGAGTGGTGAACACTGAAGCTTTCTTT. It codes for CSARVVNTEAFF.

This clonotype was observed a few times. V is TRBV19 and J is TRBJ2-3, with 7 bases that match TRBD1. CDR1 LNHDA and CDR2 SQIVND come from the germline V gene (reference sequence). The CDR3 totals 15 residues. Trimming at V came to 3 bases and at J to 2 bases, leaving 5 bases not matched to a gene. CDR3 residues: CASSMTGTYTDTQYF. For the CDR3, the DNA is TGTGCCAGTAGTATGACAGGGACCTACACAGATACGCAGTATTTT.

The chain links TRBV20-1 to TRBJ2-3, with 14 bases matching TRBD2. Per germline, CDR1 DFQATT and CDR2 SNEGSKA (reference sequence). V dropped 3 bases and J dropped 3; count of bases not matched to a gene: 2. The CDR3 contains 15 residues. The CDR3 here is CSARGLAGATDTQYF. Here the CDR3 DNA reads TGCAGTGCTAGGGGACTAGCGGGGGCGACAGATACGCAGTATTTT.

This clonotype was counted between two and nine times. The chain has TRBV29-1 and TRBJ1-2, with a possible D match to TRBD1 (5 bases). The V and J ends lost 7 bases and 0 bases respectively, with 9 bases between them. Germline V gives CDR1 SQVTM, CDR2 ANQGSEA. The CDR3 is 12 amino acids. The chain's CDR3 is CSGDRTNYGYTF. In DNA form, the CDR3 reads TGCAGCGGAGACAGAACTAACTATGGCTACACCTTC. Combining the CDR3 with reference TRBV29-1 and TRBJ1-2 gives the whole variable domain SAVISQKPSRDICQRGTSLTIQCQVDSQVTMMFWYRQQPGQSLTLIATANQGSEATYESGFVIDKFPISRPNLTFSTLTVSNMSPEDSSIYLCSGDRTNYGYTFGSGTRLTVV.

The chain combines TRBV20-1 with TRBJ2-1; 7 bases are shared with TRBD2. CDR1 DFQATT and CDR2 SNEGSKA come from the germline V gene (reference sequence). The CDR3 extends over 13 amino acids. V shed 0 bases and J 9 bases; nucleotides not matched to a gene: 5. The CDR3 spells CSARDRGDGEQFF. Written as DNA, the CDR3 is TGCAGTGCTAGAGATCGGGGGGACGGTGAGCAGTTCTTC.

The chain has TRBV18 and TRBJ2-3, with 7 bases that match TRBD1. This CDR3 region has 16 residues. With V trimmed by 1 base and J by 1 base, 5 bases remained unmatched. Germline CDR1 is KGHSH and CDR2 is LQKENI. The CDR3 DNA is TGTGCCAGCTCACCACAGGGGGCCGTGGGCACAGATACGCAGTATTTT. Translated: CASSPQGAVGTDTQYF.

This clonotype appeared a few times. The rearrangement uses TRBV20-1 and TRBJ1-2; no firm D call. This CDR3 region has 12 residues. Germline V lookup: CDR1 DFQATT, CDR2 SNEGSKA (reference sequence). The V and J ends lost 0 bases and 5 bases respectively, with 7 bases between them. CDR3 sequence: CSARDGGYGYTF. The CDR3 nucleotides read TGCAGTGCTAGAGATGGAGGGTATGGCTACACCTTC.

This clonotype was recorded a few times. The V and J genes are TRBV5-4 and TRBJ2-7; D possibly matches TRBD1 or TRBD2 (5 bases each). V lost 0 bases to trimming and J lost 3 bases, with 13 bases between them. Germline V gene sequence: CDR1 SGHNT, CDR2 YYREEE (reference sequence). This CDR3 comprises 15 residues. The CDR3 loop reads CASSLGPKGSYEQYF. The CDR3 DNA reads as TGTGCCAGCAGCTTGGGGCCTAAGGGGAGCTACGAGCAGTACTTC.

A few counts support this clonotype. This chain joins TRBV28 and TRBJ1-2; D remains ambiguous. The CDR3 spans 12 residues. Germline loops: CDR1 MDHEN, CDR2 SYDVKM. The V gene lost 6 bases and the J gene lost 5 bases, with 10 bases spanning the gap. CDR3: CASRWNSYGYTF. CDR3 nucleotides: TGTGCCAGCAGATGGAACAGTTATGGCTACACCTTC.

This clonotype has ten or more counts. The chain combines TRBV5-1 with TRBJ1-1; maybe TRBD1 (6 bases). The length of the CDR3 is 14 residues. The germline V and J ends were trimmed by 2 bases and 1 base, with 9 bases remaining between them. Germline CDR1 and CDR2: SGHRS and YFSETQ. CDR3 protein: CASSLRTANTEAFF. The CDR3 DNA reads TGCGCCAGCAGCTTACGGACAGCGAACACTGAAGCTTTCTTT.